The 2 T cell receptor beta chains in this list originate from one sample, sequenced in a study of long-term antiretroviral therapy in people with HIV (dated by TCRdb to between 2020 and 2023). The immunoSEQ hsTCRB v3.0 assay was used at survey level resolution to sequence the TRB variable region. TCRdb re-hosts the immuneACCESS table, in-frame sequences only. Its copies lack some clones; in the studies checked, an unresolved V gene accounts for under half of them, and the cause for the rest is not known. This sample is represented by 34,000 or so clones; 70% to 90% of them were singletons. The top ten constitute 4.8% of the sample. Sample: unsorted PBMCs, taken approximately 2.7 years before starting antiretroviral therapy. These receptor sequences come from a woman in her twenties or thirties with HIV.

In DNA form, the CDR3 reads TGTGCTAGTATAACAACAGGGTCCACCGGGGAGCTGTTTTTT. It specifies CASITTGSTGELFF. The V and J genes are TRBV12-5 and TRBJ2-2, with D perhaps matching TRBD1 (6 bases). Trimming removed 8 bases from V and 4 bases from J, with 14 bases in between. Germline assignment: CDR1 LGHNT and CDR2 FRNRAP. CDR3 length equals 14 residues.

The count of this clone is one. The V and J genes are TRBV27 and TRBJ2-1; TRBD1 matches at 7 bases. Germline values: CDR1 MNHEY, CDR2 SMNVEV (reference sequence). There are 16 residues in the CDR3. With V trimmed by 6 bases and J by 5 bases, 13 bases remained unmatched. The CDR3 DNA reads as TGTGCCAGCAGCCGCAGTGAGGCACAGGGGCACAATGAGCAGTTCTTC. This codes for CASSRSEAQGHNEQFF.